This T cell receptor (beta chain) was sequenced during a study of T cells in Graves' hyperthyroidism and ophthalmopathy. The V end lost 3 bases, the J end lost 6 bases, and 11 bases lay between the germline ends. The CDR3 consists of 13 residues. This clonotype has just a few counts. The TCR beta CDR3 regions underwent amplification using RNA transcripts as the source. First-round RT-PCR targeting the TCR CDR3 was performed with the HTBI primer set. A single record per CDR3 protein comes from TCRdb applying MiXCR to the multiplex PCR reads. This table has 550,000 to 700,000 distinct CDR3 sequences, about 45% appearing once.

J is TRBJ1-1 and V is TRBV12-3 or TRBV12-4; D may be TRBD1 (5 bases). The source is an adult woman with Graves' disease, either hyperthyroidism or ophthalmopathy (not recorded which). The sequenced material came from peripheral blood or thyroid tissue (not recorded which). The CDR3 nucleotides read TGTGCCAGCAGTTTGGGGGGGAAGGCTGAAGCTTTCTTT. It is translated as CASSLGGKAEAFF.